This TCR beta chain was sequenced during a study of technical replicates of blood from several donors. Data came from immunoSEQ multiplex PCR; TCRdb stores just in-frame clones and leaves some out. The data contain about 62,000 clones, around 87% of them singletons. Germline V gene lookup returns CDR1 SGHTA and CDR2 FQGNSA. With V trimmed by 2 bases and J by 3 bases, 4 bases remained unmatched. The CDR3 length is 15 residues. The specimen was PBMCs. The origin of this receptor is a human donor in good health. Some clones in this sample may be carry-over from other donors' samples. The rearrangement links TRBV7-2 to TRBJ2-1, with 7 bases matching TRBD2. The CDR3 is CASSLRGSYYNEQFF. In DNA, the CDR3 is TGTGCCAGCAGCTTACGCGGGAGTTACTACAATGAGCAGTTCTTC. The full variable domain, its missing parts supplied by reference TRBV7-2 and TRBJ2-1, is GAGVSQSPSNKVTEKGKDVELRCDPISGHTALYWYRQSLGQGLEFLIYFQGNSAPDKSGLPSDRFSAERTGGSVSTLTIQRTQQEDSAVYLCASSLRGSYYNEQFFGPGTRLTVL.